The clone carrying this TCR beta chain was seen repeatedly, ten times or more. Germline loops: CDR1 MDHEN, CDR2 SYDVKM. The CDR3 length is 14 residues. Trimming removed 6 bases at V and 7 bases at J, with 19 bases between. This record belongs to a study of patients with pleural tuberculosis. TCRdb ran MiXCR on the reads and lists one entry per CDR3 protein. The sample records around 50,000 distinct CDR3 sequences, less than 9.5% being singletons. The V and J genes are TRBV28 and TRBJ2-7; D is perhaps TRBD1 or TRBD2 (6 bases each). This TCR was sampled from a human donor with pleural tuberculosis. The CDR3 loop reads CASSPGGGKWEQYF. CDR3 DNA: TGTGCCAGCAGCCCAGGAGGGGGGAAGTGGGAGCAGTACTTC.